This entry lists 5 T cell receptor beta chains sequenced from one sample in a study of cytomegalovirus exposure and HLA in healthy donors. The PCR contained 60 Vbeta and 13 Jbeta primers. The protocol was immunoSEQ multiplex PCR, while the TCRdb copy is restricted to in-frame clones and leaves out a portion. The table shows about 120,000 clones, with approximately 81% occurring only once. Sequencing used PBMCs. These receptors originate from a woman in her 30s in good health and CMV-seronegative.

The chain links TRBV11-2 to TRBJ2-1, with 11 bases lining up with TRBD2. Germline CDR1 reads SGHAT; CDR2 reads FQNNGV. V was pared by 2 bases and J by 6 bases, with 3 bases of the junction left unmatched. This CDR3 is 15 amino acids long. DNA of the CDR3: TGTGCCAGCAGCTTAAGCCTAGCGGGAGGCAATGAGCAGTTCTTC. Its translation is CASSLSLAGGNEQFF.

The chain recombines TRBV7-9 with TRBJ2-3; 8 bases line up with TRBD2. This CDR3 region has 17 residues. Unmatched junction bases numbered 8, after V lost 3 bases and J lost 0 bases. Germline V lookup: CDR1 SEHNR, CDR2 FQNEAQ (reference sequence). DNA for the CDR3: TGTGCCAGCAGCTTTAAAACCGGGACTAGTAGCACAGATACGCAGTATTTT. Translated, it gives CASSFKTGTSSTDTQYF.

In its sample, this clone was seen a few times. The V gene is TRBV6-1, the J gene TRBJ1-4; TRBD1 matches 10 bases. The CDR3 covers 14 residues. Germline CDR1 reads MNHNS; CDR2 reads SASEGT. V dropped 8 bases and J dropped 8; count of bases not matched to a gene: 8. The CDR3 loop is CASQTGTGVEKLFF. The CDR3, as DNA: TGTGCCAGCCAGACCGGGACAGGGGTCGAAAAACTGTTTTTT.

CDR3 DNA: TGCGCCAGCAGCTCAGGACTAGCGGGAGGTTCAAGGTCCTACGAGCAGTACTTC. It is translated as CASSSGLAGGSRSYEQYF. The chain combines TRBV5-1 with TRBJ2-7; 14 nucleotides align to TRBD2. The CDR3 is made up of 18 amino acids. Germline CDR1 SGHRS, CDR2 YFSETQ. V lost 3 bases to trimming and J lost 1 base; unmatched junction nucleotides: 9.

V usage is TRBV5-1 and J usage is TRBJ2-3; D uncertain. The V gene's germline CDR1 is SGHRS and CDR2 YFSETQ. CDR3 length equals 14 residues. Between the trimmed V and J ends, which lost 0 bases and 3 bases, there was a span of 8 bases. The CDR3 region is CASSLEQLTDTQYF. In DNA, the CDR3 is TGCGCCAGCAGCTTGGAACAGTTAACAGATACGCAGTATTTT. The variable domain in full, completed from reference TRBV5-1 and TRBJ2-3, reads KAGVTQTPRYLIKTRGQQVTLSCSPISGHRSVSWYQQTPGQGLQFLFEYFSETQRNKGNFPGRFSGRQFSNSRSEMNVSTLELGDSALYLCASSLEQLTDTQYFGPGTRLTVL.